A selection of T cell receptor beta chains follows, all from one sample in a study of T cell responses to AZD1222 COVID-19 vaccine. Sequenced by immunoSEQ multiplex PCR; TCRdb stores in-frame clones only, minus some. This table has under 150,000 clones, just over 90% appearing once. The source was peripheral blood, collected on day 0 of AZD1222 vaccination. These receptors all come from an adult in good health. Each CDR3 is given with its conserved first and last residue. Each record gives: D gene, V gene, clone size, J gene, CDR3 protein, CDR3 DNA. D genes are given only for firm matches. Only some rows state a clone size, as once, few, many or a class for expanded clones.

>.|TRBV7-8|.|TRBJ2-5
CASSLQGRNQETQYF
TGTGCCAGCAGCTTACAGGGCAGGAATCAAGAGACCCAGTACTTC
>TRBD2|TRBV30|.|TRBJ2-7
CAWTGGTSGSKGSYEQYF
TGTGCCTGGACTGGGGGGACTAGCGGGAGTAAGGGTTCCTACGAGCAGTACTTC
>.|TRBV5-4|.|TRBJ2-3
CASSLLSTDTQYF
TGTGCCAGCAGCTTGTTAAGCACAGATACGCAGTATTTT
>TRBD2|TRBV7-2|.|TRBJ2-7
CASSLRAGGSYEQYF
TGTGCCAGCAGCTTACGGGCGGGAGGGTCCTACGAGCAGTACTTC
>TRBD1|TRBV6-2/TRBV6-3|once|TRBJ1-2
CASSLGRQGARGYTF
TGTGCCAGCAGTCTCGGGAGACAGGGGGCGCGAGGCTACACCTTC
>.|TRBV7-3|once|TRBJ2-1
CASSLTGGREQFF
TGTGCCAGCAGCTTAACGGGGGGAAGGGAGCAGTTCTTC
>.|TRBV11-3|.|TRBJ2-2
CASSPQNTGELFF
TGTGCCAGCAGCCCCCAGAACACCGGGGAGCTGTTTTTT
>.|TRBV2|.|TRBJ2-6
CASSRLAPPANSGANVLTF
TGTGCCAGCAGTAGACTTGCCCCGCCCGCAAACTCTGGGGCCAACGTCCTGACTTTC
>TRBD1|TRBV23-1|.|TRBJ1-5
CASSQPNRGLLGNQPQHF
TGCGCCAGCAGTCAACCGAACAGGGGCTTGTTAGGCAATCAGCCCCAGCATTTT
>.|TRBV4-2|.|TRBJ2-1
CASSQEGGSQYNEQFF
TGTGCCAGCAGCCAAGAAGGCGGCTCCCAATACAATGAGCAGTTCTTC
>TRBD2|TRBV30|.|TRBJ2-2
CAWTGTSGRVKTGELFF
TGTGCCTGGACAGGGACTAGCGGGAGGGTGAAGACCGGGGAGCTGTTTTTT
>.|TRBV3-1/TRBV3-2|.|TRBJ1-2
CASSQSVGYGYTF
TGTGCCAGCAGCCAATCGGTGGGTTATGGCTACACCTTC
>.|TRBV7-2|.|TRBJ2-1
CASSPSRVYRDNEQFF
TGTGCCAGCAGCCCCTCTCGTGTATATAGGGACAATGAGCAGTTCTTC
>.|TRBV11-1|.|TRBJ1-5
CASSYKGVSSNQPQHF
TGTGCCAGCAGCTACAAGGGAGTCTCTAGCAATCAGCCCCAGCATTTT
>.|TRBV27|.|TRBJ1-2
CASRHNYGYTF
TGTGCCAGCAGACACAATTATGGCTACACCTTC
>TRBD1|TRBV10-2|.|TRBJ1-2
CASSEQGAYGYTF
TGCGCCAGCAGCGAACAGGGGGCATACGGCTACACCTTC
>.|TRBV6-6|.|TRBJ1-2
CATTSQNSNYGYTF
TGTGCCACCACAAGCCAAAACTCTAACTATGGCTACACCTTC
>.|TRBV5-1|.|TRBJ2-7
CASSLSSGGGEQYF
TGCGCCAGCAGCTTGTCGTCTGGGGGAGGCGAGCAGTACTTC
>.|TRBV7-9|.|TRBJ2-7
CASTRPGRHYEQYF
TGTGCCAGCACCCGACCGGGACGGCACTACGAGCAGTACTTC
>TRBD2|TRBV7-8|.|TRBJ2-1
CASSRGLAGADARYNEQFF
TGTGCCAGCAGTCGGGGACTAGCGGGAGCTGACGCCAGGTACAATGAGCAGTTCTTC
>.|TRBV27|.|TRBJ1-1
CASSLYRGTEAFF
TGTGCCAGCAGTTTATATCGGGGTACTGAAGCTTTCTTT
>TRBD1|TRBV25-1|.|TRBJ1-2
CASAQGGGYTF
TGTGCCAGCGCACAGGGGGGCGGCTACACCTTC
>.|TRBV18|few|TRBJ2-1
CASSPAGSNNEQFF
TGTGCCAGCTCACCGGCCGGGAGTAACAATGAGCAGTTCTTC
>TRBD1|TRBV2|.|TRBJ2-4
CASSDPKGALVIQYF
TGTGCCAGCAGTGACCCGAAGGGGGCGTTGGTCATTCAGTACTTC
>.|TRBV28|.|TRBJ1-5
CASSLDDQPQHF
TGTGCCAGCAGTTTAGACGATCAGCCCCAGCATTTT
>.|TRBV6-5|.|TRBJ2-5
CATRPRPGETQYF
TGTGCCACCCGTCCTCGACCGGGGGAGACCCAGTACTTC
>.|TRBV3-1/TRBV3-2|.|TRBJ1-3
CASSQPQSNTIYF
TGTGCCAGCAGCCAACCACAGAGTAACACCATATATTTT
>TRBD1|TRBV5-5|once|TRBJ1-2
CASSLGDSPSGYTF
TGTGCCAGCAGCTTGGGGGACAGCCCGAGCGGCTACACCTTC
>.|TRBV23-1|.|TRBJ2-3
CASSRVQVGTDTQYF
TGCGCCAGCAGTCGCGTACAGGTGGGTACGGATACGCAGTATTTT